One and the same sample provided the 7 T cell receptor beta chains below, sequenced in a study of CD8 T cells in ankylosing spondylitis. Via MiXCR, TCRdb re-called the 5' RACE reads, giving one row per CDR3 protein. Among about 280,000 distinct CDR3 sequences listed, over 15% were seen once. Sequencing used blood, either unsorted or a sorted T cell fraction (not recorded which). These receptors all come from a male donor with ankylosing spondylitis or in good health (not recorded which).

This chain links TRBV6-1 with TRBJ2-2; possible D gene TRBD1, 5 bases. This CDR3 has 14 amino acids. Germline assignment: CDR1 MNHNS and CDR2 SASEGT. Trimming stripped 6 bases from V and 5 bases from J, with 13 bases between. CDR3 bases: TGTGCCAGCAGGGTACGGACATTAACCGGGGAGCTGTTTTTT. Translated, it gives CASRVRTLTGELFF.

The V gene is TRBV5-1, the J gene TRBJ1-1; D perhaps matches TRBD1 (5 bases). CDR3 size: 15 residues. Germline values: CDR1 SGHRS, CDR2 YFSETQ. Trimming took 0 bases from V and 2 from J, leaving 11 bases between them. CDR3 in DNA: TGCGCCAGCAGCTTGGCAGCGCAGGGAAACACTGAAGCTTTCTTT. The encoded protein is CASSLAAQGNTEAFF.

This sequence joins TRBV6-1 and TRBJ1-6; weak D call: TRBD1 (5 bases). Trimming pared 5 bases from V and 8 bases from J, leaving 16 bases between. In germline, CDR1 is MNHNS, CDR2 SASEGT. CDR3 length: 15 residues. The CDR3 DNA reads TGTGCCAGCAGTACCTTACGCGGGGACCATTCACCCCTCCACTTT. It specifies CASSTLRGDHSPLHF.

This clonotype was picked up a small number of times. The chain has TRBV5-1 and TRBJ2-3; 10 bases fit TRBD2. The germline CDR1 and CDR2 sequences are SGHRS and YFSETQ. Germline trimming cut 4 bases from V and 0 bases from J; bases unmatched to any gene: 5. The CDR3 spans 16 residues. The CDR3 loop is CASSLGLAESTDTQYF. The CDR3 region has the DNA TGCGCCAGCAGCCTAGGACTAGCGGAGAGCACAGATACGCAGTATTTT.

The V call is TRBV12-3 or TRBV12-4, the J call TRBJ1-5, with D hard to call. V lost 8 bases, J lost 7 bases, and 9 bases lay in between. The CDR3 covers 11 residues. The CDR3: CASGDSQPQHF. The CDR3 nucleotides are TGTGCCAGCGGGGATTCCCAGCCCCAGCATTTT.

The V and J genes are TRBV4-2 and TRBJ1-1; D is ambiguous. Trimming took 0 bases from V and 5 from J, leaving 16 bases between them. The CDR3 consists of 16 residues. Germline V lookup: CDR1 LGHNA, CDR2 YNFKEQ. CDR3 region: CASSQEDGPQWTEAFF. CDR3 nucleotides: TGTGCCAGCAGCCAAGAAGACGGTCCCCAATGGACTGAAGCTTTCTTT.

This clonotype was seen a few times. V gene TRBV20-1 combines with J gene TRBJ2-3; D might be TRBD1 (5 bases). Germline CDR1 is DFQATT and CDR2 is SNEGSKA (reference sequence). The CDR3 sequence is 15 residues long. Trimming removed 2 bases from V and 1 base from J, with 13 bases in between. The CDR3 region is CSARRHQGGTDTQYF. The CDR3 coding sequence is TGCAGTGCTAGAAGACACCAAGGGGGCACAGATACGCAGTATTTT.